The entry below gives a single TCR beta chain sequence along with its context. As yet, its antigen is unknown. A much more abundant neighbour one base away suggests this may be a read error. What was amplified from RNA transcripts were TCR beta CDR3 regions. When the TCR CDR3 underwent first-round RT-PCR, the HTBI primer set was used. MiXCR was run by TCRdb on the multiplex PCR reads, yielding one entry per CDR3 protein. Of hundreds of thousands of distinct CDR3 sequences in the sample, 35% to 45% are singletons; the top ten hold approximately 8.7%. The data were taken from a study of T cells in Graves' hyperthyroidism and ophthalmopathy. Broader study findings: Expanded thyroid clonotypes (above 0.001) were mostly also found in blood.

The length of the CDR3 is 15 residues. The germline V gene has CDR1 SGHTA and CDR2 FQGNSA. Stable Graves' hyperthyroidism denoted no ophthalmopathy progression over 18 months. Patients aged 18 to 65 had newly diagnosed hyperthyroidism that had lasted under 2 months. Diagnoses rested on clinical symptoms, serum thyroxine and TRAb, thyroid ultrasound and orbital computed tomography. The chain carries TRBV7-2 and TRBJ1-3; D ambiguous. Input material: blood. The receptor's source is a man between 18 and 35 years old with Graves' hyperthyroidism. CDR3 protein: CVSSSGPDSGNTIYF. CDR3 DNA sequence: TGTGTCAGCAGCTCCGGACCGGACTCTGGAAACACCATATATTTT.